This T cell receptor beta chain was sequenced for a study of blood T cell repertoires in COVID-19. Study at large: Acute and convalescent COVID-19 samples came from the United States, Italy and Spain.

The V end was cut by 7 bases, the J end by 10 bases, with 11 bases between. The CDR3 length is 11 residues. Germline lookup yields CDR1 MNHEY and CDR2 SVGAGI. Sequenced by immunoSEQ multiplex PCR; TCRdb stores in-frame clones only, minus some. Altogether approximately 71,000 clones are present, 75% to 95% being singletons, with the ten largest covering under 6.5%. Specimen: peripheral blood. The J gene is TRBJ2-1, the V gene TRBV6-5; D is ambiguous. The receptor's source is a woman aged 18-29 years with acute or convalescent COVID-19. CDR3 DNA sequence: TGTGCCAGCACGCTAAGCCTAGAGCAGTTCTTC. Translating it yields CASTLSLEQFF.